This T cell receptor (beta chain) was sequenced during a study of CD8+CD57+ T cells in acquired aplastic anemia. For sequencing, patients were chosen who had shown expansion of CD8+CD57+ cells by flow cytometry. This clonotype was seen repeatedly, ten times or more. Genomic DNA constituted the template upon which TCR beta VDJ and CDR3 profiling was performed. TCRdb used MiXCR to reprocess the reads, holding one entry per CDR3 protein. The repertoire includes approximately 150,000 distinct CDR3 sequences, 40% to 55% of them detected once, and under 3.5% sits in the top ten. This CDR3 contains 14 residues. CDR1 is SGHTS and CDR2 is YDEGEE in the germline V gene. Trimming took 3 bases from V and 4 from J; bases not matched to a gene: 6.

Specimen: sorted CD4+, CD8+, or CD8+CD57+ T cells (not recorded which) from PBMCs. The rearrangement uses TRBV5-8 and TRBJ1-2, with 7 bases identical to TRBD1. The source is a human donor with aplastic anemia. The CDR3: CASSSRQGFYGYTF. For the CDR3, the DNA is TGTGCCAGCAGCTCCCGACAGGGATTCTATGGCTACACCTTC.